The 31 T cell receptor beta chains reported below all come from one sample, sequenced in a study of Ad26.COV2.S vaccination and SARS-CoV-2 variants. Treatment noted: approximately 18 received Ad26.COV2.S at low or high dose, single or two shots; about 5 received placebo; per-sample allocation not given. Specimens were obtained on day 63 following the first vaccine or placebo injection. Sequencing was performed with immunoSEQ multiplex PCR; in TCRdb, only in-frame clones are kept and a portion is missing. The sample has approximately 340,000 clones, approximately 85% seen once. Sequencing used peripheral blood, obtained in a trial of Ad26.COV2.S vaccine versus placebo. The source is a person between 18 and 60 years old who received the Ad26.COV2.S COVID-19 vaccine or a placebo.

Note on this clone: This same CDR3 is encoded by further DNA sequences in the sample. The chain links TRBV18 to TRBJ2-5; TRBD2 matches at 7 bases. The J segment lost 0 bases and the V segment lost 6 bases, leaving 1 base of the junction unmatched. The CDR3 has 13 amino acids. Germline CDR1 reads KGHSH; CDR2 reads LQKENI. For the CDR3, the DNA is TGTGCCAGCTCCGGGGGGTACCAAGAGACCCAGTACTTC. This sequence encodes CASSGGYQETQYF. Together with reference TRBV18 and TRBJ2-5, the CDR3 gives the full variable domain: NAGVMQNPRHLVRRRGQEARLRCSPMKGHSHVYWYRQLPEEGLKFMVYLQKENIIDESGMPKERFSAEFPKEGPSILRIQQVVRGDSAAYFCASSGGYQETQYFGPGTRLLVL.

CDR3 coding DNA: TGTGCCACCAGCCCAGCTTGGGACACCTACAATGAGCAGTTCTTC. The encoded protein is CATSPAWDTYNEQFF. The chain joins TRBV24-1 to TRBJ2-1, with D possibly being TRBD1 (6 bases). Germline V CDR1 and CDR2: KGHDR, SFDVKD. The V end lost 7 bases, the J end lost 2 bases, and 14 bases lay between the germline ends. This CDR3 has 15 amino acids.

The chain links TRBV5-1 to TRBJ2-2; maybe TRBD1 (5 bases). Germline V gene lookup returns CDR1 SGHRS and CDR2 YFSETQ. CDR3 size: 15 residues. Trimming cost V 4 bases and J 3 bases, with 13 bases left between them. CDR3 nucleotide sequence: TGCGCCAGCAGCCAGATTGGGGCCCACACCGGGGAGCTGTTTTTT. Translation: CASSQIGAHTGELFF.

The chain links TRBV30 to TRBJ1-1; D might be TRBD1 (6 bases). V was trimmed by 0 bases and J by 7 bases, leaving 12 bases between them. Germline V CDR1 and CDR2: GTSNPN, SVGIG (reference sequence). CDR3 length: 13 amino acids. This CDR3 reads CAWSVHGTSEAFF. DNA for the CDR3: TGTGCCTGGAGTGTACACGGGACAAGTGAAGCTTTCTTT.

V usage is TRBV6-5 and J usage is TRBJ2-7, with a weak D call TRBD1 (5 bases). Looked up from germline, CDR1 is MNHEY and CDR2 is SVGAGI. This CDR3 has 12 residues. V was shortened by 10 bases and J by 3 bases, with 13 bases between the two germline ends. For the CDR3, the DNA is TGTGCCACAGGGTACTCCCTCTACGAGCAGTACTTC. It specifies CATGYSLYEQYF.

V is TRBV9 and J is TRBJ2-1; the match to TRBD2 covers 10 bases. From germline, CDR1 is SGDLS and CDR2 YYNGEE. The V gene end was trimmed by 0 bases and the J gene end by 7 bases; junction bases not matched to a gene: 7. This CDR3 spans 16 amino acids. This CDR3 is CASSVGITSGDNEQFF. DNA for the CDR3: TGTGCCAGCAGCGTAGGCATAACTAGCGGGGATAATGAGCAGTTCTTC.

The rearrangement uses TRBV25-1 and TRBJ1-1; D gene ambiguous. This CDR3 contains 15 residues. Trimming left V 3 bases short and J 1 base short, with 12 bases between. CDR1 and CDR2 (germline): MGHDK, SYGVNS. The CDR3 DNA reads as TGTGCCAGCAGTGATCGTTCATTAGGGAACACTGAAGCTTTCTTT. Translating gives CASSDRSLGNTEAFF.

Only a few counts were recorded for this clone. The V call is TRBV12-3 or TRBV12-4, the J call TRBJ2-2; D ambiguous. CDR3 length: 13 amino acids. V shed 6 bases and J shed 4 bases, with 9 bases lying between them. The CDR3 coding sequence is TGTGCCAGCAGCCTCTTCCGCACCGGGGAGCTGTTTTTT. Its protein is CASSLFRTGELFF.

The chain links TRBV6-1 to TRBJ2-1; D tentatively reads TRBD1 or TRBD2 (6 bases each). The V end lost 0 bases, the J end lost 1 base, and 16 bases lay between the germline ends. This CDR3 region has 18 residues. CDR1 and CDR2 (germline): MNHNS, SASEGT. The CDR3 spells CASSEAGSGARSYNEQFF. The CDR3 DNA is TGTGCCAGCAGTGAAGCGGGTTCGGGGGCGCGATCCTACAATGAGCAGTTCTTC.

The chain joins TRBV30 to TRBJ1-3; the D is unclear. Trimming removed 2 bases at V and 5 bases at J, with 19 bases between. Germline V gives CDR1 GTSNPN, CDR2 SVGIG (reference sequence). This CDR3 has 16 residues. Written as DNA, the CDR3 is TGTGCCTGGAGTAAGACTGACCAGCCGGTCAGAAACACCATATATTTT. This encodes CAWSKTDQPVRNTIYF. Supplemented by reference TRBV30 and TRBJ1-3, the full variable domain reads SQTIHQWPATLVQPVGSPLSLECTVEGTSNPNLYWYRQAAGRGLQLLFYSVGIGQISSEVPQNLSASRPQDRQFILSSKKLLLSDSGFYLCAWSKTDQPVRNTIYFGEGSWLTVV.

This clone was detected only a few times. The CDR3 DNA follows: TGCGCCAGCAGTGAGCATCTGCTTTCAGGGGACTATAGCAATCAGCCCCAGCATTTT. It is translated as CASSEHLLSGDYSNQPQHF. The V gene is TRBV10-1, the J gene TRBJ1-5, with TRBD1 as a possible D gene (6 bases). Germline assignment: CDR1 WNHNN and CDR2 SYGVQD (reference sequence). The V end lost 2 bases, the J end lost 0 bases, and 20 bases lay between the germline ends. The CDR3 has 19 residues.

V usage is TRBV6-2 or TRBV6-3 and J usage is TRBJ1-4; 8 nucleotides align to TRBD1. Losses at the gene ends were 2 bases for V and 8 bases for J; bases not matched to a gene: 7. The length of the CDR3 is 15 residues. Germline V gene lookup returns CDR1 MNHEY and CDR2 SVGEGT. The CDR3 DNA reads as TGTGCCAGCAGTTACCCGACAGGGGAGACCGAAAAACTGTTTTTT. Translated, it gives CASSYPTGETEKLFF.

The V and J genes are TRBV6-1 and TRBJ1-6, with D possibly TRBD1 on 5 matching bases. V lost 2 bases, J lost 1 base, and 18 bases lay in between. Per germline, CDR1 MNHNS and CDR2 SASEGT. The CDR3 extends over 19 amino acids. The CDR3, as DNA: TGTGCCAGCAGTGAATTAGACAGTCAAGTGAGGTCCTATAATTCACCCCTCCACTTT. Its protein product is CASSELDSQVRSYNSPLHF.

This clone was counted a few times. The CDR3 region is CASSPHEGLNSPLHF. The CDR3 nucleotides read TGTGCCAGCAGCCCCCACGAGGGGCTTAATTCACCCCTCCACTTT. This chain joins TRBV7-2 and TRBJ1-6, with a possible D match to TRBD1 (5 bases). Germline CDR1 reads SGHTA; CDR2 reads FQGNSA. The CDR3 has 15 amino acids. Trimming took 5 bases from V and 6 from J, leaving 14 bases between them.

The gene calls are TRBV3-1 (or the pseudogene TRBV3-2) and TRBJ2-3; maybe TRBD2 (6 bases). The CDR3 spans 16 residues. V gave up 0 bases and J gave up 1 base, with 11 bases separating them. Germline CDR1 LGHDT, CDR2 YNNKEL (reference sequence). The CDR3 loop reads CASSQDFRGGTDTQYF. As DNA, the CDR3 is TGTGCCAGCAGCCAAGATTTCCGCGGGGGCACAGATACGCAGTATTTT.

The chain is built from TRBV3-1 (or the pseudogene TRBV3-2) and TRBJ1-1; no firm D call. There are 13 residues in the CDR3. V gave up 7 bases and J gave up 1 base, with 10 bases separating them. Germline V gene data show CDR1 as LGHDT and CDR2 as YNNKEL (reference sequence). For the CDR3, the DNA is TGTGCCAGCACTTCAACAGAGAACACTGAAGCTTTCTTT. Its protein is CASTSTENTEAFF.

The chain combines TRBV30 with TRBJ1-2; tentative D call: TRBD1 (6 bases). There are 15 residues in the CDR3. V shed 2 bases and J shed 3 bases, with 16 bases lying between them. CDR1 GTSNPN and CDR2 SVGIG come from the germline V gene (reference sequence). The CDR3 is CAWSIKQQGDYGYTF. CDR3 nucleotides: TGTGCCTGGAGTATAAAACAACAGGGTGACTATGGCTACACCTTC.

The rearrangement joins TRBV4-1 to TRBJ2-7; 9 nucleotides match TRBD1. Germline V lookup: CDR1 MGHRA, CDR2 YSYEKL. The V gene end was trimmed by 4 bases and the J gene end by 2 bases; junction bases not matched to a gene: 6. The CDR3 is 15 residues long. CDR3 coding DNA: TGCGCCAGCAGCCCGAACAGGGGGCCCACCTACGAGCAGTACTTC. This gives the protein CASSPNRGPTYEQYF.

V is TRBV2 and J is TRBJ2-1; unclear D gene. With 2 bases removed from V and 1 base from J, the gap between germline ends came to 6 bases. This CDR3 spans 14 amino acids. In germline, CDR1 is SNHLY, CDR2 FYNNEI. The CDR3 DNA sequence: TGTGCCAGCAGTGAAACCTCGTCCTACAATGAGCAGTTCTTC. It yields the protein CASSETSSYNEQFF. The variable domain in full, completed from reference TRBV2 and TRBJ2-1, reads EPEVTQTPSHQVTQMGQEVILRCVPISNHLYFYWYRQILGQKVEFLVSFYNNEISEKSEIFDDQFSVERPDGSNFTLKIRSTKLEDSAMYFCASSETSSYNEQFFGPGTRLTVL.

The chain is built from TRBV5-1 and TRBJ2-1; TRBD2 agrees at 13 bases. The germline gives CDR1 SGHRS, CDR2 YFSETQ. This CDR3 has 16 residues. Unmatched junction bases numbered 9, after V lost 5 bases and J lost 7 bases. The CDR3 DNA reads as TGCGCCAGCAGTCCCCCAACTAGCGGGGGGGGGAATGAGCAGTTCTTC. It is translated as CASSPPTSGGGNEQFF. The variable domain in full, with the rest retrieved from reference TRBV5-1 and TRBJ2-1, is KAGVTQTPRYLIKTRGQQVTLSCSPISGHRSVSWYQQTPGQGLQFLFEYFSETQRNKGNFPGRFSGRQFSNSRSEMNVSTLELGDSALYLCASSPPTSGGGNEQFFGPGTRLTVL.

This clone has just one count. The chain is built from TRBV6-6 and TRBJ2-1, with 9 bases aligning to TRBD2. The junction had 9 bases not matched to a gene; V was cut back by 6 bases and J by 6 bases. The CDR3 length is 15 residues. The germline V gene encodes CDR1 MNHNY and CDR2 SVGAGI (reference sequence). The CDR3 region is CASRYSGGPGNEQFF. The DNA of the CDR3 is TGTGCCAGCAGGTATAGCGGGGGCCCGGGCAATGAGCAGTTCTTC.

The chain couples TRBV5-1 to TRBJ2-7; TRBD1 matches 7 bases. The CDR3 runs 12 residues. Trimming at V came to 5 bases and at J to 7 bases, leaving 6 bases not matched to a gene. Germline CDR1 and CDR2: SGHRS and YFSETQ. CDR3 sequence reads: CASSLGQEEQYF. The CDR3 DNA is TGCGCCAGCAGTCTTGGACAGGAGGAGCAGTACTTC.

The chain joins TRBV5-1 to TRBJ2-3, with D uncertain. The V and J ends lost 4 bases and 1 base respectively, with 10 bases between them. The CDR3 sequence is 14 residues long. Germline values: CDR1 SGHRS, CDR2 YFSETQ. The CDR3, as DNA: TGCGCCAGCAGCCAAGACTCCGGCACAGATACGCAGTATTTT. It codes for CASSQDSGTDTQYF.

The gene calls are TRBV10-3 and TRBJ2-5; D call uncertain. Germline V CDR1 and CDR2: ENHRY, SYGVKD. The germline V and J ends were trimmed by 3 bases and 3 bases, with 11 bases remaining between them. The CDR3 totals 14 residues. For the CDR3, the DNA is TGTGCCATCAGTGACTTGGGTCGGGAAGAGACCCAGTACTTC. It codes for CAISDLGREETQYF.

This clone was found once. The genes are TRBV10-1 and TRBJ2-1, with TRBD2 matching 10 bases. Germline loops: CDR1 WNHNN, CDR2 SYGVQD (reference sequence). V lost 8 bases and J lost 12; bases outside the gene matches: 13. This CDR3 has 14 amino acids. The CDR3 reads CASHPGTSAVPQFF. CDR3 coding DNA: TGCGCCAGCCACCCCGGGACTAGCGCCGTTCCGCAGTTCTTC.

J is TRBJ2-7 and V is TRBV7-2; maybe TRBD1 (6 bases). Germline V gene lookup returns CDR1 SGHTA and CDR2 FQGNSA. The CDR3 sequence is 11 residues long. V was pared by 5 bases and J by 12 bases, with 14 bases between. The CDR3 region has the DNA TGTGCCAGCAGCCACGACCAGGGGAGGTACTTC. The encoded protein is CASSHDQGRYF.

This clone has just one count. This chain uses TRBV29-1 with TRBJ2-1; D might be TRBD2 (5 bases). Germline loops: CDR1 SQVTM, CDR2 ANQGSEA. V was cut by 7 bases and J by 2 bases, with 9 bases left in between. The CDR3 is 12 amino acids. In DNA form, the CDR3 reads TGCAGCGCTCGGGAAGCCTACAATGAGCAGTTCTTC. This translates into CSAREAYNEQFF.

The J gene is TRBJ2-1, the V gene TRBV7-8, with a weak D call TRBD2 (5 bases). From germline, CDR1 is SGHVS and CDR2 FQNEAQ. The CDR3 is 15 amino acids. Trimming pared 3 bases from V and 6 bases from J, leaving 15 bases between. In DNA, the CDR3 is TGTGCCAGCAGCTTTGACTATCTCTTGTCCAATGAGCAGTTCTTC. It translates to CASSFDYLLSNEQFF.

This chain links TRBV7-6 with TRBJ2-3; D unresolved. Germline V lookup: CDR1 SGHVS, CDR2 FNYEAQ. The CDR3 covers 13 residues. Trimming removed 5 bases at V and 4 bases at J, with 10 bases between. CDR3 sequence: CASSPARPDTQYF. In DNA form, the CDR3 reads TGTGCCAGCAGCCCGGCTAGACCAGATACGCAGTATTTT. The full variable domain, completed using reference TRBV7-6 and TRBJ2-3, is GAGVSQSPRYKVTKRGQDVALRCDPISGHVSLYWYRQALGQGPEFLTYFNYEAQQDKSGLPNDRFSAERPEGSISTLTIQRTEQRDSAMYRCASSPARPDTQYFGPGTRLTVL.

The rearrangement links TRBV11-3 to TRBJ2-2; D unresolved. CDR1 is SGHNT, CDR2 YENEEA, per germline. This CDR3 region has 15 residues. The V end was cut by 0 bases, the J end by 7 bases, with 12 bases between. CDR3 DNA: TGTGCCAGCAGCTTAGATGGGTCCGCCGGCGGGGAGCTGTTTTTT. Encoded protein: CASSLDGSAGGELFF. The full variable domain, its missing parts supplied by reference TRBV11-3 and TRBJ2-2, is EAGVVQSPRYKIIEKKQPVAFWCNPISGHNTLYWYLQNLGQGPELLIRYENEEAVDDSQLPKDRFSAERLKGVDSTLKIQPAELGDSAVYLCASSLDGSAGGELFFGEGSRLTVL.

The CDR3 sequence: CASSATSTTNEKLFF. CDR3 bases: TGTGCCAGCAGTGCGACATCTACAACTAATGAAAAACTGTTTTTT. The rearrangement uses TRBV6-4 and TRBJ1-4; D gene uncertain. Germline CDR1 MRHNA, CDR2 SNTAGT. Trimming removed 4 bases from V and 0 bases from J, with 9 bases in between. This CDR3 region has 15 residues.